A single sample gave rise to the 32 T cell receptor beta chains below, sequenced in a study of blood T cell repertoires in COVID-19. The assay was immunoSEQ multiplex PCR, and TCRdb's table has in-frame clones only and misses some. The sample includes 150,000 to 200,000 clones, around nine tenths of them seen just once. The source material was peripheral blood. The receptors here all came from a man in his 60s with active or convalescent COVID-19.

The J gene is TRBJ1-5, the V gene TRBV19; a possible D gene is TRBD1 (5 bases). CDR3 length: 15 amino acids. CDR1 and CDR2 (germline): LNHDA, SQIVND (reference sequence). Trimming removed 9 bases from V and 8 bases from J, with 23 bases in between. CDR3 region: CASMRYSLRAEPQHF. For the CDR3, the DNA is TGTGCCAGCATGAGGTACTCTCTCAGGGCTGAGCCCCAGCATTTT. The full variable domain, with the rest looked up from reference TRBV19 and TRBJ1-5, is DGGITQSPKYLFRKEGQNVTLSCEQNLNHDAMYWYRQDPGQGLRLIYYSQIVNDFQKGDIAEGYSVSREKKESFPLTVTSAQKNPTAFYLCASMRYSLRAEPQHFGDGTRLSIL.

The chain joins TRBV7-6 to TRBJ1-4; a possible D gene is TRBD1 (5 bases). The CDR3 sequence is 15 residues long. Germline lookup yields CDR1 SGHVS and CDR2 FNYEAQ. Trimming cost V 5 bases and J 7 bases, with 17 bases left between them. CDR3 DNA sequence: TGTGCCAGCAGCAACGGGGGGGGACCGGGTGAAAAACTGTTTTTT. Translation gives CASSNGGGPGEKLFF.

V usage is TRBV5-1 and J usage is TRBJ1-3; perhaps TRBD1 as D (5 bases). Germline V gives CDR1 SGHRS, CDR2 YFSETQ. The CDR3 spans 15 residues. The V end lost 4 bases, the J end lost 4 bases, and 15 bases lay between the germline ends. DNA for the CDR3: TGCGCCAGCAGCAATAGGACGGGGGAAGGAAACACCATATATTTT. The encoded protein is CASSNRTGEGNTIYF.

This chain uses TRBV6-5 with TRBJ2-5; tentative D call: TRBD2 (5 bases). This CDR3 is built from 13 residues. Trimming removed 11 bases from V and 6 bases from J, with 19 bases in between. Germline assignment: CDR1 MNHEY and CDR2 SVGAGI. CDR3 residues: CALLEGVRKTQYF. In DNA form, the CDR3 reads TGTGCCCTATTAGAGGGTGTGCGGAAGACCCAGTACTTC.

The V call is TRBV2, the J call TRBJ1-2; TRBD1 might be the D (6 bases). The V gene lost 7 bases and the J gene lost 4 bases, with 19 bases spanning the gap. CDR1 is SNHLY and CDR2 is FYNNEI in the germline V gene. The CDR3 has 15 residues. The CDR3 DNA sequence: TGTGCCAGCACAGTGGGTATACAGGGTGGCTATGGCTACACCTTC. This codes for CASTVGIQGGYGYTF.

The gene calls are TRBV7-2 and TRBJ2-3; no clear D. The CDR3 sequence is 17 residues long. Germline loops: CDR1 SGHTA, CDR2 FQGNSA. The V end was cut by 1 base, the J end by 4 bases, with 18 bases between. Here the CDR3 reads CASSLVHRSRSADTQYF. Here the CDR3 DNA reads TGTGCCAGCAGCTTAGTTCATCGCAGCCGAAGCGCAGATACGCAGTATTTT. The full variable domain, in which reference TRBV7-2 and TRBJ2-3 provide the parts outside the CDR3, is GAGVSQSPSNKVTEKGKDVELRCDPISGHTALYWYRQSLGQGLEFLIYFQGNSAPDKSGLPSDRFSAERTGGSVSTLTIQRTQQEDSAVYLCASSLVHRSRSADTQYFGPGTRLTVL.

The chain joins TRBV19 to TRBJ1-6; D possibly corresponds to TRBD1 (6 bases). Trimming removed 6 bases at V and 2 bases at J, with 11 bases between. Germline values: CDR1 LNHDA, CDR2 SQIVND (reference sequence). The CDR3 covers 15 residues. For the CDR3, the DNA is TGTGCCAGTAGAGGACAGATTGCCTATAATTCACCCCTCCACTTT. This encodes CASRGQIAYNSPLHF.

This clone was counted between two and nine times. V gene TRBV18 combines with J gene TRBJ2-1; a possible D gene is TRBD1 (5 bases). CDR3 length: 16 amino acids. Between the trimmed V and J ends, which lost 0 bases and 4 bases, there was a span of 13 bases. Germline loops: CDR1 KGHSH, CDR2 LQKENI. As DNA, the CDR3 is TGTGCCAGCTCACCACCGGACAAACCGACTTACAATGAGCAGTTCTTC. Translating gives CASSPPDKPTYNEQFF. Looking up the rest from reference TRBV18 and TRBJ2-1 gives the full variable domain: NAGVMQNPRHLVRRRGQEARLRCSPMKGHSHVYWYRQLPEEGLKFMVYLQKENIIDESGMPKERFSAEFPKEGPSILRIQQVVRGDSAAYFCASSPPDKPTYNEQFFGPGTRLTVL.

The J gene is TRBJ2-7, the V gene TRBV10-1; possibly TRBD2 for D (6 bases). Trimming shortened V by 0 bases and J by 7 bases, and 16 bases separated the two germline ends. Germline-derived CDR1 and CDR2 are WNHNN and SYGVQD (reference sequence). The CDR3 is 15 amino acids. CDR3 loop: CASSESGDSSREQYF. The CDR3 DNA is TGCGCCAGCAGTGAGTCGGGGGACTCATCGAGGGAGCAGTACTTC.

The chain is built from TRBV10-1 and TRBJ2-3; no clear D gene. V lost 3 bases, J lost 1 base, and 8 bases lay in between. The length of the CDR3 is 14 residues. In germline, CDR1 is WNHNN, CDR2 SYGVQD (reference sequence). Here the CDR3 reads CASSDSQGTDTQYF. The CDR3 DNA sequence: TGCGCCAGCAGTGATTCGCAGGGCACAGATACGCAGTATTTT.

This clone occurred once. This sequence joins TRBV11-2 and TRBJ1-1; TRBD1 might be the D (6 bases). This CDR3 region has 15 residues. Trimming stripped 1 base from V and 4 bases from J, with 13 bases between. The germline V gene has CDR1 SGHAT and CDR2 FQNNGV. The CDR3 is CASSLVQGRFTEAFF. CDR3 nucleotides: TGTGCCAGCAGCTTAGTACAGGGACGATTCACTGAAGCTTTCTTT.

The chain recombines TRBV10-3 with TRBJ2-7; 13 bases agree with TRBD2. Trimming at V came to 4 bases and at J to 3 bases, leaving 0 bases not matched to a gene. Germline CDR1 and CDR2: ENHRY and SYGVKD. CDR3 length: 14 residues. DNA of the CDR3: TGTGCCATCAGTGGGACTAGCGGGGGCTACGAGCAGTACTTC. Translation gives CAISGTSGGYEQYF.

V gene TRBV15 combines with J gene TRBJ2-5, with TRBD1 identical over 7 bases. The CDR3 is 14 amino acids. After removal of 1 base from V and 4 bases from J, the junction contained 3 bases not matched to a gene. Per germline, CDR1 LNHNV and CDR2 YYDKDF (reference sequence). The DNA for the CDR3 is TGTGCCACCAGCAGAGCTTCAGGGGGAGAGACCCAGTACTTC. Translating it yields CATSRASGGETQYF.

This rearrangement joins TRBV20-1 to TRBJ2-1; no reliable D call. The germline V and J ends were trimmed by 6 bases and 6 bases, with 9 bases remaining between them. The CDR3 spans 11 residues. Germline CDR1 DFQATT, CDR2 SNEGSKA (reference sequence). For the CDR3, the DNA is TGCAGTGCCGTACTTCCCAATGAGCAGTTCTTC. Translated, it gives CSAVLPNEQFF.

V and J are TRBV30 and TRBJ1-5; maybe TRBD1 (6 bases). CDR3 length equals 13 residues. Trimming shortened V by 2 bases and J by 4 bases, and 9 bases separated the two germline ends. Germline lookup yields CDR1 GTSNPN and CDR2 SVGIG (reference sequence). The CDR3 region is CAWSPTGNQPQHF. CDR3 nucleotides: TGTGCCTGGAGTCCGACAGGTAATCAGCCCCAGCATTTT.

The genes are TRBV7-9 and TRBJ1-3; 7 bases match TRBD1. The ends lost 3 bases at V and 0 bases at J; junction bases unmatched: 5. This CDR3 is built from 16 residues. Per the germline V gene, CDR1 is SEHNR and CDR2 is FQNEAQ (reference sequence). The DNA of the CDR3 is TGTGCCAGCAGCTTGGTACGGGACAGCTCTGGAAACACCATATATTTT. Translation: CASSLVRDSSGNTIYF.

This sequence joins TRBV6-5 and TRBJ2-5, with D maybe TRBD1 (6 bases). Germline CDR1 reads MNHEY; CDR2 reads SVGAGI. The CDR3 runs 13 residues. V dropped 5 bases and J dropped 4 bases, with 11 bases sitting between them. CDR3 DNA sequence: TGTGCCAGCAGTCTTACAGGGTTAGAGACCCAGTACTTC. Translating it yields CASSLTGLETQYF.

The V and J genes are TRBV11-2 and TRBJ1-1, with 8 bases aligning to TRBD1. J gave up 3 bases and V 1 base, and 4 bases lay outside the gene matches. Germline V gene data show CDR1 as SGHAT and CDR2 as FQNNGV. The CDR3 totals 15 residues. The DNA of the CDR3 is TGTGCCAGCAGCTTAGGGGACAGGAGGGACACTGAAGCTTTCTTT. It translates to CASSLGDRRDTEAFF. Looking up the rest from reference TRBV11-2 and TRBJ1-1 gives the full variable domain: EAGVAQSPRYKIIEKRQSVAFWCNPISGHATLYWYQQILGQGPKLLIQFQNNGVVDDSQLPKDRFSAERLKGVDSTLKIQPAKLEDSAVYLCASSLGDRRDTEAFFGQGTRLTVV.

The chain is built from TRBV10-1 and TRBJ1-1; 8 nucleotides match TRBD1. The CDR3 sequence is 17 residues long. Germline V gene sequence: CDR1 WNHNN, CDR2 SYGVQD (reference sequence). V shed 0 bases, J shed 0 bases, and the junction held 6 bases outside the gene matches. The CDR3 DNA follows: TGCGCCAGCAGTGAGTCTTGGGGGACAGGATTGAACACTGAAGCTTTCTTT. Protein: CASSESWGTGLNTEAFF.

As for this clone: The identical CDR3 is also encoded by other nucleotide sequences in the sample. This chain links TRBV7-2 with TRBJ1-1; D gene uncertain. The CDR3 is 13 amino acids. CDR1 is SGHTA, CDR2 FQGNSA, per germline. The ends were cut back, 0 bases at V and 1 base at J, with 3 bases in the middle. CDR3: CASSLARNTEAFF. The CDR3 DNA reads as TGTGCCAGCAGCTTAGCCCGGAACACTGAAGCTTTCTTT.

This clone was counted a single time. The chain carries TRBV11-3 and TRBJ2-3; D uncertain. V lost 2 bases, J lost 3 bases, and 12 bases lay in between. In germline, CDR1 is SGHNT, CDR2 YENEEA. This CDR3 region has 15 residues. This CDR3 reads CASSLNRSPTDTQYF. In DNA, the CDR3 is TGTGCCAGCAGCTTAAATCGGAGCCCTACAGATACGCAGTATTTT.

The chain carries TRBV18 and TRBJ1-1; a possible D gene is TRBD1 (5 bases). Germline values: CDR1 KGHSH, CDR2 LQKENI. Trimming removed 2 bases at V and 8 bases at J, with 9 bases between. The CDR3 contains 12 residues. CDR3 in DNA: TGTGCCAGCTCACCAATGGGGGGAGAAGCTTTCTTT. Translating it yields CASSPMGGEAFF. Based on the CDR3 plus reference TRBV18 and TRBJ1-1, the full variable domain is NAGVMQNPRHLVRRRGQEARLRCSPMKGHSHVYWYRQLPEEGLKFMVYLQKENIIDESGMPKERFSAEFPKEGPSILRIQQVVRGDSAAYFCASSPMGGEAFFGQGTRLTVV.

Comment on this clone: One junction end does not reproduce the germline sequence, and a read error may be involved. The chain carries TRBV7-2 and TRBJ2-7; TRBD2 aligns across 7 bases. The germline V gene encodes CDR1 SGHTA and CDR2 FQGNSA. The CDR3 totals 14 residues. The CDR3 sequence is CASSSIVSGGLWDF. As DNA, the CDR3 is TGTGCCAGCAGCTCGATAGTGTCGGGAGGTCTCTGGGACTTC.

DNA of the CDR3: TGCAGCGTTGAGAGGGGCGGGGAGACTGAAGCTTTCTTT. Protein sequence: CSVERGGETEAFF. The V gene is TRBV29-1, the J gene TRBJ1-1; D may be TRBD1 (5 bases). The CDR3 runs to 13 residues. V lost 3 bases and J lost 5, with 13 bases in between. In germline, CDR1 is SQVTM, CDR2 ANQGSEA.

The V call is TRBV19, the J call TRBJ2-1; 7 bases align to TRBD2. J was trimmed by 3 bases and V by 3 bases; bases with no gene match: 5. The CDR3 totals 15 residues. Germline CDR1 is LNHDA and CDR2 is SQIVND (reference sequence). The CDR3 loop reads CASSILADNYNEQFF. In nucleotides, the CDR3 is TGTGCCAGTAGTATCCTAGCGGACAACTACAATGAGCAGTTCTTC.

The V gene is TRBV6-5, the J gene TRBJ2-1; D gene ambiguous. V was pared by 7 bases and J by 8 bases, with 12 bases between. Germline CDR1 MNHEY, CDR2 SVGAGI. This CDR3 comprises 12 residues. This CDR3 reads CASIAVGDEQFF. The DNA of the CDR3 is TGTGCCAGCATCGCGGTTGGCGATGAGCAGTTCTTC.

V is TRBV2 and J is TRBJ2-7; the match to TRBD1 covers 11 bases. From germline, CDR1 is SNHLY and CDR2 FYNNEI. The length of the CDR3 is 15 residues. V dropped 11 bases and J dropped 6; count of bases not matched to a gene: 15. The CDR3 DNA follows: TGTGCCGTCATTGTTGTTGGACAGGGGGCGGGCGAGCAGTACTTC. Its translation is CAVIVVGQGAGEQYF.

The chain uses TRBV11-2 and TRBJ1-2; tentatively, D is TRBD1 (5 bases). The CDR3 extends over 15 amino acids. Trimming left V 3 bases short and J 8 bases short, with 19 bases between. The V gene's germline CDR1 is SGHAT and CDR2 FQNNGV. CDR3 bases: TGTGCCAGCAGCTTCTCAGGGATACTAACTATCGGCTACACCTTC. It translates to CASSFSGILTIGYTF.

In its sample, this clone was seen once. V usage is TRBV7-8 and J usage is TRBJ1-1; maybe TRBD1 (6 bases). Per the germline V gene, CDR1 is SGHVS and CDR2 is FQNEAQ. Trimming removed 7 bases at V and 1 base at J, with 19 bases between. The CDR3 is 16 residues long. In DNA form, the CDR3 reads TGTGCCAGCACCTTGTTCTATCCGGGACAGAACACTGAAGCTTTCTTT. It specifies CASTLFYPGQNTEAFF.

The chain employs TRBV27 and TRBJ2-7; the match to TRBD1 covers 7 bases. V gave up 3 bases and J gave up 4 bases; unmatched junction bases: 3. The CDR3 loop spans 13 amino acids. The germline gives CDR1 MNHEY, CDR2 SMNVEV (reference sequence). CDR3: CASSLRGHYEQYF. CDR3 bases: TGTGCCAGCAGTTTGAGGGGGCATTACGAGCAGTACTTC.

CDR3 bases: TGTGCTAGTGGTTTGCCCCCGGATCAGCCCCAGCATTTT. Its translation is CASGLPPDQPQHF. The rearrangement joins TRBV12-5 to TRBJ1-5, with D unclear. Germline values: CDR1 LGHNT, CDR2 FRNRAP. This CDR3 contains 13 residues. V lost 2 bases and J lost 5, with 7 bases in between. Together with reference TRBV12-5 and TRBJ1-5, the CDR3 gives the full variable domain: DARVTQTPRHKVTEMGQEVTMRCQPILGHNTVFWYRQTMMQGLELLAYFRNRAPLDDSGMPKDRFSAEMPDATLATLKIQPSEPRDSAVYFCASGLPPDQPQHFGDGTRLSIL.

This chain connects TRBV6-5 to TRBJ2-7; the match to TRBD1 covers 8 bases. The CDR3 has 15 residues. CDR1 is MNHEY and CDR2 is SVGAGI in the germline V gene. With V trimmed by 6 bases and J by 0 bases, 7 bases remained unmatched. CDR3 in amino acids: CASRAGTGASYEQYF. Written as DNA, the CDR3 is TGTGCCAGCAGAGCCGGGACAGGAGCCTCCTACGAGCAGTACTTC.